The T cell receptor beta chain under discussion was sequenced for a study of PD-1 blockade in classical Hodgkin lymphoma. This clone was seen only a few times. V lost 0 bases, J lost 10 bases, and 19 bases lay in between. This CDR3 spans 16 amino acids. Germline V gene data show CDR1 as LGHNA and CDR2 as YNFKEQ. Stated time point: cycle 4 day 1 (C4D1), after six to seven weeks of nivolumab. Relapses following autologous stem cell transplantation were seen in all patients, with brentuximab vedotin exposure varying. The assay was immunoSEQ multiplex PCR, and TCRdb's table has in-frame clones only and misses some. The sample yields tens of thousands of clones, 90% seen once.

This TCR came from a human donor with classical Hodgkin lymphoma. The sequenced sample was peripheral blood mononuclear cells (PBMCs), obtained before the fourth cycle of nivolumab. The chain recombines TRBV4-2 with TRBJ1-3; TRBD1 might be the D (5 bases). This chain's CDR3 is CASSQDIGQGGNTIYF. DNA of the CDR3: TGTGCCAGCAGCCAAGATATCGGCCAGGGTGGGAATACCATATATTTT.